This T cell receptor (beta chain) appears in the sequencing data of a study of T-cell memory formation after mild COVID-19. Looking at the study overall: Most TCR clusters belonged to a single donor. Overall study results and limits: The SARS-CoV-2 specificity of second-wave clones reaching peak at day 37 remained unverified. Among clones contracting day 15 to 85, CD4/CD8 was balanced, whereas later expanders leaned CD4+.

This clonotype was seen more than once but under ten times. Antigen specificity is unknown. TCRdb itself ran the 5' RACE reads through MiXCR, one entry per CDR3 protein. The repertoire holds 250,000 to 350,000 distinct CDR3 sequences, approximately 19% seen once, with 21% in the top ten. The trim removed 6 bases at V and 13 bases at J, leaving 12 bases unmatched. The CDR3 is 14 amino acids. Germline lookup yields CDR1 SEHNR and CDR2 FQNEAQ (reference sequence). The V gene is TRBV7-9, the J gene TRBJ1-6; 7 nucleotides align to TRBD1. Sequencing was done on a sample of PBMCs or a T cell subset sorted from them (not recorded which). The clonotype was recovered from a man aged 18 to 30 who had mild COVID-19 (a few samples of this study predate the infection). Cell type and time point are not known. This CDR3 reads CASRPDRVADPLHF. As DNA, the CDR3 is TGTGCCAGCAGACCCGACAGGGTTGCAGACCCCCTCCACTTT. The full variable domain, completed using reference TRBV7-9 and TRBJ1-6, is DTGVSQNPRHKITKRGQNVTFRCDPISEHNRLYWYRQTLGQGPEFLTYFQNEAQLEKSRLLSDRFSAERPKGSFSTLEIQRTEQGDSAMYLCASRPDRVADPLHFGNGTRLTVT.